This TCR beta chain was documented in a study of blood T cell repertoires in COVID-19. Study context: The analysed material was cDNA or gDNA that came from T cells, B-cell-depleted T cells, or PBMCs.

Those enrolled, adults aged about 18 to 89 years, came from about 24 US areas. Clinical history reported by participants formed the basis on which cohorts were assigned. Original data processing: From reference gene primer amplification, estimates of nucleated cell counts were derived. Only in-frame clones appear in the TCRdb table, and some are missing; sequencing was by immunoSEQ multiplex PCR. V and J calls and clone size are given by that table; D and trimming were obtained from the DNA. The sample lists roughly 190,000 clones, 82% occurring once. The CDR3 runs 15 residues. Germline assignment: CDR1 MDHEN and CDR2 SYDVKM. The ends lost 6 bases at V and 3 bases at J; junction bases unmatched: 7.

The sequenced sample was PBMCs or T cells enriched from blood (not recorded which). This clonotype was sampled from a woman aged 60-70 years with acute COVID-19. This chain connects TRBV28 to TRBJ1-5; 8 bases agree with TRBD1. The CDR3: CASRLQGVHNQPQHF. CDR3 coding DNA: TGTGCCAGCAGATTACAGGGGGTGCACAATCAGCCCCAGCATTTT.